The 5 T cell receptor beta chains presented below share a single source sample, sequenced in a study of cytomegalovirus exposure and HLA in healthy donors. The study ran its PCR with 60 Vbeta and 13 Jbeta primers. Produced via immunoSEQ multiplex PCR; TCRdb's table is partial and in-frame only. The table records 150,000 to 200,000 clones, roughly 80% of them present only once. Sequencing was carried out using PBMCs. These TCRs come from a man younger than 35 in good health and CMV-seronegative.

This rearrangement joins TRBV28 to TRBJ1-2, with a possible D match to TRBD1 (6 bases). Between the trimmed V and J ends, which lost 4 bases and 2 bases, there was a span of 8 bases. The CDR3 has 13 amino acids. Per germline, CDR1 MDHEN and CDR2 SYDVKM. CDR3 sequence (DNA): TGTGCCAGCAGTTCCGGACAGAACTATGGCTACACCTTC. This gives the protein CASSSGQNYGYTF.

This sequence joins TRBV5-1 and TRBJ2-7; the D gene is possibly TRBD2 (6 bases). The CDR3 runs to 14 residues. The V gene's germline CDR1 is SGHRS and CDR2 YFSETQ. The V end lost 6 bases, the J end lost 3 bases, and 16 bases lay between the germline ends. The CDR3 DNA sequence: TGCGCCAGCACCCGTCCCGGGGGAGACTACGAGCAGTACTTC. Encoded protein: CASTRPGGDYEQYF.

The J gene is TRBJ2-3, the V gene TRBV6-4; D is perhaps TRBD2 (6 bases). The CDR3 is made up of 15 amino acids. Trimming cost V 0 bases and J 10 bases, with 17 bases left between them. Germline V gene sequence: CDR1 MRHNA, CDR2 SNTAGT. The CDR3 region has the DNA TGTGCCAGCAGTGACTCGAGAGGGGCCCCGGGGGCGCAGTATTTT. Protein product: CASSDSRGAPGAQYF.

The rearrangement links TRBV27 to TRBJ2-1; perhaps TRBD2 as D (6 bases). The CDR3 length is 18 residues. The V gene's germline CDR1 is MNHEY and CDR2 SMNVEV (reference sequence). Between the trimmed V and J ends, which lost 10 bases and 7 bases, there was a span of 32 bases. The CDR3 DNA reads TGTGCCACCCGCTCGGGGCCGGGTAGCGGTACATTGAGGAATGAGCAGTTCTTC. It codes for CATRSGPGSGTLRNEQFF.

V is TRBV5-1 and J is TRBJ2-5, with 8 bases matching TRBD2. The junction had 13 bases not matched to a gene; V was cut back by 4 bases and J by 5 bases. This CDR3 contains 16 residues. The germline V gene encodes CDR1 SGHRS and CDR2 YFSETQ. The CDR3 DNA sequence: TGCGCCAGCAGCCCGCAACCCCGGGGGGGCCGTGAGACCCAGTACTTC. It codes for CASSPQPRGGRETQYF.